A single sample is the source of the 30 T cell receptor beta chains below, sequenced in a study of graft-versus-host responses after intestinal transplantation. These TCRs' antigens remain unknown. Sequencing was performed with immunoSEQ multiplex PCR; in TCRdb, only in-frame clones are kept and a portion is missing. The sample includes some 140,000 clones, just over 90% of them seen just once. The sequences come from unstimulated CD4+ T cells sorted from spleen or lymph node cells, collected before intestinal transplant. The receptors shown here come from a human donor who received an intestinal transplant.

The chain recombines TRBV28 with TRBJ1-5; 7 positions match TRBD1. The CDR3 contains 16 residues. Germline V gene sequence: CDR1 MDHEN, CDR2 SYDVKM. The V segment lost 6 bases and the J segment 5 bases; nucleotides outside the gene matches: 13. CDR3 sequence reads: CASRPFDREKYQPQHF. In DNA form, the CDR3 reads TGTGCCAGCAGACCCTTCGACAGGGAAAAGTATCAGCCCCAGCATTTT. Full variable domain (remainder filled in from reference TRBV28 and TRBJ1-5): DVKVTQSSRYLVKRTGEKVFLECVQDMDHENMFWYRQDPGLGLRLIYFSYDVKMKEKGDIPEGYSVSREKKERFSLILESASTNQTSMYLCASRPFDREKYQPQHFGDGTRLSIL.

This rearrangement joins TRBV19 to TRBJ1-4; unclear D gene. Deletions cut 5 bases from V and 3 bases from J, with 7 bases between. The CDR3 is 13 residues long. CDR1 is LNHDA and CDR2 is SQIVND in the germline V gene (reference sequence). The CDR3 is CASSAGANEKLFF. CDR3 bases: TGTGCCAGTAGTGCTGGGGCTAATGAAAAACTGTTTTTT. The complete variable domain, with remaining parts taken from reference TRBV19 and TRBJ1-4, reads DGGITQSPKYLFRKEGQNVTLSCEQNLNHDAMYWYRQDPGQGLRLIYYSQIVNDFQKGDIAEGYSVSREKKESFPLTVTSAQKNPTAFYLCASSAGANEKLFFGSGTQLSVL.

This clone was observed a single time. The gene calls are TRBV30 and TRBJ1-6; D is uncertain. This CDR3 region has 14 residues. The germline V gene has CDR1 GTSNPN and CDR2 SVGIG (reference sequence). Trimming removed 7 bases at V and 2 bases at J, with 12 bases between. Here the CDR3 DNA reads TGTGCCTTTGCGCAGGATCCCTATAATTCACCCCTCCACTTT. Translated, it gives CAFAQDPYNSPLHF. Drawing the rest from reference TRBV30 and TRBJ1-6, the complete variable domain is SQTIHQWPATLVQPVGSPLSLECTVEGTSNPNLYWYRQAAGRGLQLLFYSVGIGQISSEVPQNLSASRPQDRQFILSSKKLLLSDSGFYLCAFAQDPYNSPLHFGNGTRLTVT.

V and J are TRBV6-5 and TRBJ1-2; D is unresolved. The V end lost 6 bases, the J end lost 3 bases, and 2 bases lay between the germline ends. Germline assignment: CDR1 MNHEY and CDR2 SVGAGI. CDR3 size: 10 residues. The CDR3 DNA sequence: TGTGCCAGCAGGGACTATGGCTACACCTTC. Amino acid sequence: CASRDYGYTF.

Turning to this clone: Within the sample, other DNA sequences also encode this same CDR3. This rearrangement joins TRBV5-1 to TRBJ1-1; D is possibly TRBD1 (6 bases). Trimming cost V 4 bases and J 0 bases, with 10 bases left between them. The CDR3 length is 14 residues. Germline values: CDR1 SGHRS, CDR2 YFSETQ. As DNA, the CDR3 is TGCGCCAGCAGCCTACAGGGTATGAACACTGAAGCTTTCTTT. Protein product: CASSLQGMNTEAFF.

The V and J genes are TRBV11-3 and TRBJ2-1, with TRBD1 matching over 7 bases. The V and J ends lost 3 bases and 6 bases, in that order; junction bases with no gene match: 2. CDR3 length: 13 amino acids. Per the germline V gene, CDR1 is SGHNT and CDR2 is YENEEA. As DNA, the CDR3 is TGTGCCAGCAGCTTGGGACAGATCAATGAGCAGTTCTTC. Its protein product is CASSLGQINEQFF.

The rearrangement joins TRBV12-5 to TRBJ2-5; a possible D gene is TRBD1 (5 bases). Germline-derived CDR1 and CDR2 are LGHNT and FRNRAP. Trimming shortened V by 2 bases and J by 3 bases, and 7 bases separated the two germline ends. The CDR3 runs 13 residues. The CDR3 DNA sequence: TGTGCTAGTGGTTTGACAGGAGAAGAGACCCAGTACTTC. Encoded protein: CASGLTGEETQYF.

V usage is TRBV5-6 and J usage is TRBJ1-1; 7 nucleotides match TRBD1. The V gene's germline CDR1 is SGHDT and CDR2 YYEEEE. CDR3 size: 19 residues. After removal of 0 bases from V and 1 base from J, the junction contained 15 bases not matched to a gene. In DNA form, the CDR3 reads TGTGCCAGCAGCTTGGATAGGAAGACAGGGAAAAGGCGGAACACTGAAGCTTTCTTT. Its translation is CASSLDRKTGKRRNTEAFF.

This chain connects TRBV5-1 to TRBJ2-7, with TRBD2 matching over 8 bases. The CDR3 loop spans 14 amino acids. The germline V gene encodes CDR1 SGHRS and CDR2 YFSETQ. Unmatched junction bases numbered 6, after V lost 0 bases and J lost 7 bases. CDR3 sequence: CASSLEAGAGEQYF. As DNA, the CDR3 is TGCGCCAGCAGCTTGGAAGCGGGGGCGGGGGAGCAGTACTTC.

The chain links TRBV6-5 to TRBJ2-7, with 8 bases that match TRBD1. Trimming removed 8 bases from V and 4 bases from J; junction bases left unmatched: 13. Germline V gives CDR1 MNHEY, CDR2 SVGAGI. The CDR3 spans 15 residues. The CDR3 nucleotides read TGTGCCAGCGGATTACCGGGACAGGTTTCTTACGAGCAGTACTTC. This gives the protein CASGLPGQVSYEQYF.

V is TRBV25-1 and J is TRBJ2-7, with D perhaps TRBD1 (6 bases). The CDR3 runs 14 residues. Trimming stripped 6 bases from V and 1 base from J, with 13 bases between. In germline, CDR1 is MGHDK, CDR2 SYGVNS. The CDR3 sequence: CASREGVPSYEQYF. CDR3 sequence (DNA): TGTGCCAGCAGAGAGGGGGTCCCTTCCTACGAGCAGTACTTC.

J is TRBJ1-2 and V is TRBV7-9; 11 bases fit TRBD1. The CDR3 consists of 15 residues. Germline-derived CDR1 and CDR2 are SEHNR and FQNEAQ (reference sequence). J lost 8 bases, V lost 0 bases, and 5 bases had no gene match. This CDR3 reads CASSLALDRGQGYTF. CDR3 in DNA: TGTGCCAGCAGCTTAGCGCTGGACAGGGGGCAGGGCTACACCTTC.

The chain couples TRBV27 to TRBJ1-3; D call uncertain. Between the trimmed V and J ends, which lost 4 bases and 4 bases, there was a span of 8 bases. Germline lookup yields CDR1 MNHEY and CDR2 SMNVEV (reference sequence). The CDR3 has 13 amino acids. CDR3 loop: CASSSQIGNTIYF. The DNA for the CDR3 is TGTGCCAGCAGTTCCCAAATCGGAAACACCATATATTTT.

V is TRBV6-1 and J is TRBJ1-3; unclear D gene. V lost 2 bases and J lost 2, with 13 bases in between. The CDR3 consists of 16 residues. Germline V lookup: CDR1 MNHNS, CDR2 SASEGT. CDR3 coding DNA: TGTGCCAGCAGTGAATTCGACCGGTCGGCTGGAAACACCATATATTTT. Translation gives CASSEFDRSAGNTIYF.

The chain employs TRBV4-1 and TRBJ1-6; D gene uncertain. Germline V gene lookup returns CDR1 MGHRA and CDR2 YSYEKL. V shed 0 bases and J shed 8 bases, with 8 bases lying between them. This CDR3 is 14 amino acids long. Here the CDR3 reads CASSQDRTYSPLHF. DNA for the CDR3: TGCGCCAGCAGCCAAGATAGGACTTATTCACCCCTCCACTTT.

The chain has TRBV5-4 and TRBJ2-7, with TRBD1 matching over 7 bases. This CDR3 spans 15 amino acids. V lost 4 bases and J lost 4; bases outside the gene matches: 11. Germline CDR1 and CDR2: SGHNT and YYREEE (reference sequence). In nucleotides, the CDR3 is TGTGCCAGCAGCATAACCGACAGGGCTCTGTACGAGCAGTACTTC. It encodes CASSITDRALYEQYF.

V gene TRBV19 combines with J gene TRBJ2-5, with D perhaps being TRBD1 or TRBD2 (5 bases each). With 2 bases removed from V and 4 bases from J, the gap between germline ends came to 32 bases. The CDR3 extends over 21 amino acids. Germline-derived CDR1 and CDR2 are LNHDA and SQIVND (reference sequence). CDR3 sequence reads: CASSIIWTTIGTGKSVETQYF. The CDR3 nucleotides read TGTGCCAGTAGTATAATTTGGACAACAATCGGGACGGGGAAATCTGTAGAGACCCAGTACTTC.

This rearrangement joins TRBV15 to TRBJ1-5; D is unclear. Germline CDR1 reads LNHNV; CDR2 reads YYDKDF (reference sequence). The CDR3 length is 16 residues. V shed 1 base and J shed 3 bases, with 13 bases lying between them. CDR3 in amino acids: CATSRGAPGNNQPQHF. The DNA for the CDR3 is TGTGCCACCAGCAGAGGTGCTCCAGGCAACAATCAGCCCCAGCATTTT.

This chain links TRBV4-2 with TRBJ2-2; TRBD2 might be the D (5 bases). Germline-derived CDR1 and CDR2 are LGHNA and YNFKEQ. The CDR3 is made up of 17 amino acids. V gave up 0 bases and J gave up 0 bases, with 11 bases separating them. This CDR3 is CASSQDRLAANTGELFF. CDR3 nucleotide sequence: TGTGCCAGCAGCCAAGACCGGCTAGCAGCGAACACCGGGGAGCTGTTTTTT.

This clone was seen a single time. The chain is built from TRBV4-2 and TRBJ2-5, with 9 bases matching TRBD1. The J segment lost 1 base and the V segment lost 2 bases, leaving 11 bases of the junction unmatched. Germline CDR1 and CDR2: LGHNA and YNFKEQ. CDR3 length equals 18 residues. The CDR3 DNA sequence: TGTGCCAGCAGCCAACAAGCCGGGACAGGGATTATCCAAGAGACCCAGTACTTC. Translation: CASSQQAGTGIIQETQYF.

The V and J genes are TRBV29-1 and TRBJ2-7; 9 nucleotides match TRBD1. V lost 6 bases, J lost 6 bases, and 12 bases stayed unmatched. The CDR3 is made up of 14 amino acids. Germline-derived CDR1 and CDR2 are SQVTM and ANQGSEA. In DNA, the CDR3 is TGCAGCGTCGCACCGGGACAGGGTATCGCCGAGCAGTACTTC. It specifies CSVAPGQGIAEQYF.

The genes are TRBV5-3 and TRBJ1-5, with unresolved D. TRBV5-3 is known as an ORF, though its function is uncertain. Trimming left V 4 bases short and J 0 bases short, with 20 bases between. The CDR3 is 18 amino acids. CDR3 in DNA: TGTGCCAGAAGCCTTACCAATTTTAACGGGTGTAGCAATCAGCCCCAGCATTTT. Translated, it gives CARSLTNFNGCSNQPQHF.

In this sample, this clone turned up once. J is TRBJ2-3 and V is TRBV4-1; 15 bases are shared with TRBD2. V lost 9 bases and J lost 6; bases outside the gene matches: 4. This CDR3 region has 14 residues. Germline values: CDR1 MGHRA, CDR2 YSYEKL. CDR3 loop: CASGLAGGRDTQYF. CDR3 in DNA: TGCGCCAGTGGACTAGCGGGGGGGCGGGATACGCAGTATTTT.

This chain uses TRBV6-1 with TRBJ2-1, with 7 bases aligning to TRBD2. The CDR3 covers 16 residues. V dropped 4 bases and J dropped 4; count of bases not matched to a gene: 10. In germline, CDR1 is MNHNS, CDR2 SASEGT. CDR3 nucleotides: TGTGCCAGCAGTGTTGTATCTAGCGGACTATACAATGAGCAGTTCTTC. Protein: CASSVVSSGLYNEQFF.

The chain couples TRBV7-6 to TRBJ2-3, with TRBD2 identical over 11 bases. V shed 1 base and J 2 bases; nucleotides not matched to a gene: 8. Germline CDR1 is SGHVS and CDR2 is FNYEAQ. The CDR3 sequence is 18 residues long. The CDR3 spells CASSLGILAGGYTDTQYF. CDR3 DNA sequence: TGTGCCAGCAGCTTAGGGATTCTAGCGGGAGGCTACACAGATACGCAGTATTTT.

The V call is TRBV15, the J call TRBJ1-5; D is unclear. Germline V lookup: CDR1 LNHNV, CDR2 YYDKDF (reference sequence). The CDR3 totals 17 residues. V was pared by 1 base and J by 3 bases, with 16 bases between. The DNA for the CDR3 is TGTGCCACCAGCAGAGGAGAGATTCGAGGGTCCAATCAGCCCCAGCATTTT. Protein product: CATSRGEIRGSNQPQHF.

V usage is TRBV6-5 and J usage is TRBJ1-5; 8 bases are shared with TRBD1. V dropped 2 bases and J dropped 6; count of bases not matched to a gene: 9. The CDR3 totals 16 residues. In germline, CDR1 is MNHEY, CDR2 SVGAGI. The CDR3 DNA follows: TGTGCCAGCAGTTACCCGGACAGGGTAGAGAGTCAGCCCCAGCATTTT. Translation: CASSYPDRVESQPQHF.

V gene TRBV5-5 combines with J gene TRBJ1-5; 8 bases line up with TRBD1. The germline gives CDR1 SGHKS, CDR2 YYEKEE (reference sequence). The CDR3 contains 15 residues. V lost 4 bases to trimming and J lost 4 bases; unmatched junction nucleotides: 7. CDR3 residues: CASSLDRGWNQPQHF. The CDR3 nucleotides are TGTGCCAGCAGCCTAGACAGGGGTTGGAATCAGCCCCAGCATTTT. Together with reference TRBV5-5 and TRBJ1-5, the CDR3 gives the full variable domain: DAGVTQSPTHLIKTRGQQVTLRCSPISGHKSVSWYQQVLGQGPQFIFQYYEKEERGRGNFPDRFSARQFPNYSSELNVNALLLGDSALYLCASSLDRGWNQPQHFGDGTRLSIL.

CDR3 coding DNA: TGTGCCAGCTCACTCTACAGGGGCGAGAGGGGCACTGAAGCTTTCTTT. Protein product: CASSLYRGERGTEAFF. The rearrangement uses TRBV18 and TRBJ1-1; 7 bases are shared with TRBD1. V dropped 4 bases and J dropped 4; count of bases not matched to a gene: 12. Germline loops: CDR1 KGHSH, CDR2 LQKENI. CDR3 length equals 16 residues.

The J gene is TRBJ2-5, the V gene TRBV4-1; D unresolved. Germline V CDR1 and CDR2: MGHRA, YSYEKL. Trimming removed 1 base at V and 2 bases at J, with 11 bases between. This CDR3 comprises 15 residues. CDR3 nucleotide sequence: TGCGCCAGCAGCCAAGTACGTCTAGAACAAGAGACCCAGTACTTC. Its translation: CASSQVRLEQETQYF.